The T cell receptor beta chain described here comes from a study of control samples from healthy donors and cancer patients. Clones were read by immunoSEQ multiplex PCR, and TCRdb kept only the in-frame ones, dropping some. The table shows some 64,000 clones, with about 90% occurring only once. The sequenced material came from PBMCs. This TCR was recovered from a woman between 50 and 59 years old with head and neck cancer.

In nucleotides, the CDR3 is TGTGCCAGCAGTGAGGCTAGGGGGCAGTTTGGCGAGCAGTACTTC. Protein: CASSEARGQFGEQYF. V usage is TRBV2 and J usage is TRBJ2-7; 7 nucleotides align to TRBD1. The ends lost 3 bases at V and 6 bases at J; junction bases unmatched: 11. CDR1 is SNHLY and CDR2 is FYNNEI in the germline V gene. This CDR3 is built from 15 residues.